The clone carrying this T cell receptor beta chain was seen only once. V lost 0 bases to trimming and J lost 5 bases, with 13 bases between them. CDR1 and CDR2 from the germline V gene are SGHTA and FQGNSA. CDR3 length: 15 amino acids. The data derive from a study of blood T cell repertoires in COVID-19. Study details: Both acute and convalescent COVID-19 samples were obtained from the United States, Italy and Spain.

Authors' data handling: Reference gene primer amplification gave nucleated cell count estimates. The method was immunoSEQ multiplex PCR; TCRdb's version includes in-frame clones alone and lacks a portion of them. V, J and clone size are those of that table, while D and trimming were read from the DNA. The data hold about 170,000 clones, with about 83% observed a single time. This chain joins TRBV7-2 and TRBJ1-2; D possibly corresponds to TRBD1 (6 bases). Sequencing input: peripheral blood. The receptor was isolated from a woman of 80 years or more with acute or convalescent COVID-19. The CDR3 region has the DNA TGTGCCAGCAGCTTAGCTAACAGGGACATGTATGGCTACACCTTC. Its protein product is CASSLANRDMYGYTF.